One and the same sample provided the 31 T cell receptor beta chains below, sequenced in a study of blood T cell repertoires in COVID-19. The data were produced by immunoSEQ multiplex PCR, yet TCRdb's version contains in-frame clones alone and is incomplete. The sample contains over 250,000 clones, 85% to 90% of which appear only once. Sequenced input: PBMCs or T cells enriched from blood (not recorded which). Every receptor here comes from a woman aged 18-35 years who had recovered from COVID-19.

The chain couples TRBV11-2 to TRBJ2-2; the D gene is possibly TRBD1 (6 bases). Germline-derived CDR1 and CDR2 are SGHAT and FQNNGV. The germline V and J ends were trimmed by 1 base and 5 bases, with 11 bases remaining between them. The CDR3 consists of 15 residues. CDR3 DNA: TGTGCCAGCAGCTTAGTTTCACAGGGAACCGGGGAGCTGTTTTTT. It yields the protein CASSLVSQGTGELFF.

The gene calls are TRBV6-2 or TRBV6-3 and TRBJ2-1, with a weak D call TRBD2 (7 bases). This CDR3 contains 14 residues. V was trimmed by 5 bases and J by 5 bases, leaving 13 bases between them. CDR1 MNHEY and CDR2 SVGEGT come from the germline V gene. The CDR3 reads CASSGRGENNEQFF. The CDR3 DNA sequence: TGTGCCAGCAGTGGGAGGGGGGAAAACAATGAGCAGTTCTTC.

This chain connects TRBV5-1 to TRBJ2-7, with TRBD2 identical over 11 bases. Trimming at V came to 0 bases and at J to 4 bases, leaving 15 bases not matched to a gene. The CDR3 is made up of 19 amino acids. Germline V gene sequence: CDR1 SGHRS, CDR2 YFSETQ. CDR3 nucleotides: TGCGCCAGCAGCTTGGCCACAGAGCCGGGACTAGCGGAGTCTTACGAGCAGTACTTC. Residues: CASSLATEPGLAESYEQYF.

The rearrangement joins TRBV12-3 or TRBV12-4 to TRBJ2-1; 7 bases line up with TRBD1. The CDR3 has 12 residues. V was clipped by 5 bases and J by 15 bases; unmatched bases: 10. The CDR3 DNA sequence: TGTGCCAGCAGTCTACCGACAGGGTCCCCGTTCTTC. It specifies CASSLPTGSPFF.

The CDR3 loop reads CASSLRGMEETQYF. In nucleotides, the CDR3 is TGCGCCAGCAGCTTGCGGGGAATGGAGGAGACCCAGTACTTC. This chain connects TRBV5-1 to TRBJ2-5; the D gene is possibly TRBD2 (5 bases). The CDR3 loop spans 14 amino acids. Germline CDR1 reads SGHRS; CDR2 reads YFSETQ. V lost 1 base to trimming and J lost 5 bases, with 12 bases between them.

The chain employs TRBV19 and TRBJ1-1; tentatively, D is TRBD1 (6 bases). CDR1 LNHDA and CDR2 SQIVND come from the germline V gene (reference sequence). Trimming removed 4 bases from V and 8 bases from J, with 20 bases in between. This CDR3 contains 15 residues. The DNA for the CDR3 is TGTGCCAGTAGTACTCAGGACAGCCCCACGACAGAAGCTTTCTTT. This translates into CASSTQDSPTTEAFF.

This clone was observed once. CDR3 coding DNA: TGTGCCAGCAGTCGGGGTCGACACGGCTACACCTTC. It specifies CASSRGRHGYTF. The genes are TRBV6-5 and TRBJ1-2, with D unclear. The V gene lost 5 bases and the J gene lost 8 bases, with 12 bases spanning the gap. The CDR3 covers 12 residues. Germline V gene sequence: CDR1 MNHEY, CDR2 SVGAGI.

The chain carries TRBV5-6 and TRBJ1-5; 10 nucleotides align to TRBD1. Germline CDR1 reads SGHDT; CDR2 reads YYEEEE. The CDR3 runs 17 residues. V gave up 4 bases and J gave up 2 bases; unmatched junction bases: 9. The CDR3 sequence: CASSPGTGDGGNQPQHF. DNA for the CDR3: TGTGCCAGCAGCCCCGGGACAGGGGATGGGGGCAATCAGCCCCAGCATTTT.

This sequence joins TRBV29-1 and TRBJ2-5, with 9 bases that match TRBD1. There are 13 residues in the CDR3. With V trimmed by 7 bases and J by 4 bases, 7 bases remained unmatched. The germline V gene encodes CDR1 SQVTM and CDR2 ANQGSEA. CDR3 coding DNA: TGCAGCGCGGACAGGGGATCTTTAGAGACCCAGTACTTC. It specifies CSADRGSLETQYF.

The J gene is TRBJ2-1, the V gene TRBV3-1 (or the pseudogene TRBV3-2); unclear D gene. The CDR3 has 15 amino acids. Germline-derived CDR1 and CDR2 are LGHDT and YNNKEL (reference sequence). Trimming cost V 4 bases and J 0 bases, with 10 bases left between them. This CDR3 is CASSPTASSYNEQFF. The CDR3 DNA reads as TGTGCCAGCAGCCCGACTGCTAGCTCCTACAATGAGCAGTTCTTC.

This clone has just one count. Here the CDR3 reads CASSWGDRAGGYTF. In DNA form, the CDR3 reads TGCGCCAGCAGCTGGGGGGACAGGGCCGGCGGCTACACCTTC. V gene TRBV5-1 combines with J gene TRBJ1-2; 9 positions agree with TRBD1. Germline values: CDR1 SGHRS, CDR2 YFSETQ. The CDR3 has 14 amino acids. With 3 bases clipped from V and 8 bases from J, the junction kept 8 bases outside the gene matches.

The rearrangement uses TRBV28 and TRBJ1-2, with D unclear. V lost 3 bases and J 2 bases, leaving 19 bases between the germline ends. The CDR3 totals 17 residues. Per the germline V gene, CDR1 is MDHEN and CDR2 is SYDVKM. CDR3 coding DNA: TGTGCCAGCAGTTTTTATGCTGGAGCCGGTTCGAACTATGGCTACACCTTC. As protein: CASSFYAGAGSNYGYTF.

The chain is built from TRBV2 and TRBJ2-5, with TRBD2 matching over 7 bases. The CDR3 runs 13 residues. CDR1 and CDR2 from the germline V gene are SNHLY and FYNNEI. The junction had 3 bases not matched to a gene; V was cut back by 4 bases and J by 4 bases. The CDR3 loop is CASSGVAGETQYF. In DNA, the CDR3 is TGTGCCAGCAGTGGTGTAGCGGGAGAGACCCAGTACTTC.

The chain employs TRBV4-1 and TRBJ1-6, with a possible D match to TRBD1 (6 bases). The CDR3 totals 16 residues. From germline, CDR1 is MGHRA and CDR2 YSYEKL. V lost 0 bases to trimming and J lost 9 bases, with 15 bases between them. The CDR3 here is CASSQEGGPGFSPLHF. The CDR3 DNA is TGCGCCAGCAGCCAAGAAGGGGGACCAGGATTTTCACCCCTCCACTTT.

The gene calls are TRBV5-4 and TRBJ2-1, with D perhaps TRBD2 (7 bases). Between the trimmed V and J ends, which lost 4 bases and 9 bases, there was a span of 14 bases. The CDR3 sequence is 13 residues long. Germline V gives CDR1 SGHNT, CDR2 YYREEE (reference sequence). Here the CDR3 DNA reads TGTGCCAGCAGCGGGGGGGCCGGCCCTGAGCAGTTCTTC. It codes for CASSGGAGPEQFF. Variable domain in full (rest from reference TRBV5-4 and TRBJ2-1): ETGVTQSPTHLIKTRGQQVTLRCSSQSGHNTVSWYQQALGQGPQFIFQYYREEENGRGNFPPRFSGLQFPNYSSELNVNALELDDSALYLCASSGGAGPEQFFGPGTRLTVL.

This clone has a single count. The chain couples TRBV7-6 to TRBJ2-7, with D perhaps being TRBD1 or TRBD2 (7 bases each). Trimming pared 5 bases from V and 7 bases from J, leaving 15 bases between. CDR3 length equals 13 residues. Per germline, CDR1 SGHVS and CDR2 FNYEAQ. In DNA, the CDR3 is TGTGCCAGCAGCGTAGGGACAGCGGGGGAGCAGTACTTC. It translates to CASSVGTAGEQYF.

The chain combines TRBV9 with TRBJ2-1; 8 bases are shared with TRBD2. The CDR3 runs to 17 residues. The germline CDR1 and CDR2 sequences are SGDLS and YYNGEE. V lost 0 bases, J lost 6 bases, and 11 bases stayed unmatched. Here the CDR3 reads CASSVARLAPQGNEQFF. The CDR3 nucleotides are TGTGCCAGCAGCGTAGCTAGACTAGCGCCCCAGGGCAATGAGCAGTTCTTC.

This clone was found a few times. The chain is built from TRBV30 and TRBJ1-6, with 8 bases aligning to TRBD1. Losses at the gene ends were 5 bases for V and 8 bases for J; bases not matched to a gene: 2. This CDR3 contains 12 residues. Germline CDR1 is GTSNPN and CDR2 is SVGIG (reference sequence). In DNA, the CDR3 is TGTGCCTGGGGACAGGGATATTCACCCCTCCACTTT. It yields the protein CAWGQGYSPLHF.

The rearrangement uses TRBV5-1 and TRBJ2-7; 10 bases align to TRBD1. Germline V gene lookup returns CDR1 SGHRS and CDR2 YFSETQ. The CDR3 is made up of 15 amino acids. V trimming: 3 bases; J trimming: 5 bases; junction bases outside the gene matches: 8. The DNA of the CDR3 is TGCGCCAGCAGCTCGCCGGGACAGGGGTTCAACGAGCAGTACTTC. Its protein is CASSSPGQGFNEQYF.

Only one count was recorded for this clone. Other nucleotide sequences in the sample specify the same CDR3. This rearrangement joins TRBV29-1 to TRBJ1-1; 7 bases align to TRBD1. V dropped 3 bases and J dropped 0; count of bases not matched to a gene: 1. The CDR3 has 13 residues. CDR1 SQVTM and CDR2 ANQGSEA come from the germline V gene. CDR3 region: CSVEGQMNTEAFF. The DNA of the CDR3 is TGCAGCGTTGAGGGACAGATGAACACTGAAGCTTTCTTT.

V gene TRBV5-6 combines with J gene TRBJ1-1, with D uncertain. V was clipped by 4 bases and J by 7 bases, with 11 bases between them. The CDR3 has 12 residues. The germline CDR1 and CDR2 sequences are SGHDT and YYEEEE. The CDR3: CASSRAANEAFF. As DNA, the CDR3 is TGTGCCAGCAGCCGTGCAGCGAATGAAGCTTTCTTT.

The chain links TRBV12-3 or TRBV12-4 to TRBJ1-1; D is possibly TRBD1 (6 bases). The CDR3 has 12 amino acids. Trimming stripped 6 bases from V and 6 bases from J, with 11 bases between. This CDR3 reads CASSTGISEAFF. In DNA, the CDR3 is TGTGCCAGCAGCACAGGGATCTCTGAAGCTTTCTTT.

This clone was picked up a small number of times. The chain couples TRBV5-1 to TRBJ1-1, with D unclear. Germline CDR1 is SGHRS and CDR2 is YFSETQ. CDR3 length: 14 residues. Trimming removed 1 base at V and 1 base at J, with 8 bases between. CDR3 sequence reads: CASSLNTANTEAFF. DNA of the CDR3: TGCGCCAGCAGCTTGAATACAGCGAACACTGAAGCTTTCTTT.

The chain has TRBV11-2 and TRBJ2-6, with a possible D match to TRBD1 (5 bases). Germline V gives CDR1 SGHAT, CDR2 FQNNGV. Trimming took 3 bases from V and 5 from J, leaving 11 bases between them. The CDR3 sequence is 15 residues long. The CDR3 DNA reads TGTGCCAGCAGCTTTAGGGCAGGGAGGGCCAACGTCCTGACTTTC. Residues: CASSFRAGRANVLTF.

The chain combines TRBV19 with TRBJ1-5; 7 bases line up with TRBD1. The CDR3 runs 15 residues. Trimming took 4 bases from V and 2 from J; bases not matched to a gene: 5. In germline, CDR1 is LNHDA, CDR2 SQIVND (reference sequence). The CDR3 spells CASSTGGTGNQPQHF. CDR3 nucleotides: TGTGCCAGTAGTACAGGGGGAACCGGCAATCAGCCCCAGCATTTT.

The rearrangement joins TRBV10-3 to TRBJ1-1; unclear D gene. CDR1 is ENHRY and CDR2 is SYGVKD in the germline V gene. The CDR3 covers 14 residues. Trimming took 3 bases from V and 2 from J, leaving 10 bases between them. CDR3 loop: CAISDPGFNTEAFF. DNA of the CDR3: TGTGCCATCAGTGATCCAGGCTTTAACACTGAAGCTTTCTTT.

This chain joins TRBV5-4 and TRBJ2-1, with 7 bases matching TRBD1. The CDR3 runs 15 residues. The germline gives CDR1 SGHNT, CDR2 YYREEE (reference sequence). V shed 2 bases and J 5 bases; nucleotides not matched to a gene: 7. The CDR3 protein is CASSFRTGRHNEQFF. The CDR3 DNA is TGTGCCAGCAGCTTCCGGACAGGTAGGCACAATGAGCAGTTCTTC.

The chain joins TRBV25-1 to TRBJ2-5; 8 bases match TRBD1. Germline V lookup: CDR1 MGHDK, CDR2 SYGVNS. Trimming cost V 2 bases and J 1 base; bases outside gene matches: 6. The CDR3 loop spans 16 amino acids. The CDR3 here is CASSERQGALQETQYF. The CDR3 DNA reads as TGTGCCAGCAGTGAACGGCAGGGGGCTCTCCAAGAGACCCAGTACTTC.

This clone showed up just a few times. The chain has TRBV5-1 and TRBJ1-1; maybe TRBD1 (5 bases). Trimming left V 0 bases short and J 2 bases short, with 11 bases between. CDR3 size: 15 residues. CDR1 is SGHRS, CDR2 YFSETQ, per germline. CDR3 sequence (DNA): TGCGCCAGCAGCTTGGGTTCGGGGACTAACACTGAAGCTTTCTTT. Encoded protein: CASSLGSGTNTEAFF.

This chain joins TRBV11-2 and TRBJ2-5, with TRBD2 identical over 15 bases. With V trimmed by 5 bases and J by 7 bases, 8 bases remained unmatched. Germline V CDR1 and CDR2: SGHAT, FQNNGV. The CDR3 runs 16 residues. The CDR3 DNA follows: TGTGCCAGCAGCCCGGGACTAGCGGGGGGCCTTGGGACCCAGTACTTC. It specifies CASSPGLAGGLGTQYF.

The J gene is TRBJ2-7, the V gene TRBV5-4; D possibly corresponds to TRBD2 (6 bases). The CDR3 loop spans 14 amino acids. V lost 0 bases to trimming and J lost 4 bases, with 11 bases between them. Germline lookup yields CDR1 SGHNT and CDR2 YYREEE (reference sequence). The CDR3 reads CASSLDGRMYEQYF. In DNA, the CDR3 is TGTGCCAGCAGCTTGGATGGGAGGATGTACGAGCAGTACTTC.